The 21 T cell receptor beta chains below all came from one sample that was sequenced in a study of patients and donors after allogeneic stem cell transplantation (dated by TCRdb to the early 2020s). The library was generated by RT-PCR. The sequencing machine was a NextSeq 550. TCRdb's own reprocessing of the public reads used fastp at Q25 and MiXCR and kept productive beta chains. Every distinct CDR3 protein forms one entry, paired with its most common genes and DNA. The sample table lists about a million distinct CDR3 sequences, about a sixth of them with a count of one. Of the sample, 5% to 6.5% is held by the ten largest clones. Specimen: blood, either unsorted or a sorted T cell fraction (not recorded which). All receptors come from a human donor who was either an allogeneic HSCT recipient or a stem cell or donor lymphocyte infusion donor (not recorded which). It is not recorded whose cells these are; they may come from a transplant donor.

The genes are TRBV7-9 and TRBJ2-3; D is possibly TRBD2 (5 bases). This CDR3 is built from 13 residues. Germline V gene data show CDR1 as SEHNR and CDR2 as FQNEAQ (reference sequence). V was clipped by 1 base and J by 9 bases, with 11 bases between them. CDR3 region: CASSLGPGSTQYF. The CDR3, as DNA: TGTGCCAGCAGCTTAGGTCCGGGGTCGACGCAGTATTTT.

This clonotype was seen more than once but under ten times. The rearrangement uses TRBV20-1 and TRBJ2-1, with unresolved D. Trimming took 0 bases from V and 13 from J, leaving 16 bases between them. Germline CDR1 and CDR2: DFQATT and SNEGSKA (reference sequence). The CDR3 length is 13 residues. The CDR3 protein is CSARDPLERAQFF. The CDR3 DNA sequence: TGCAGTGCTAGAGATCCCCTAGAGCGAGCACAGTTCTTC.

This clonotype came up a few times. V gene TRBV4-3 combines with J gene TRBJ2-4, with D tentatively TRBD1 (5 bases). Germline V lookup: CDR1 LGHNA, CDR2 YSLEER. V shed 1 base and J shed 6 bases, with 13 bases lying between them. The CDR3 covers 15 residues. The CDR3 sequence: CASSQADSNLNIQYF. CDR3 nucleotides: TGCGCCAGCAGCCAAGCTGACAGCAACCTAAACATTCAGTACTTC.

This chain joins TRBV15 and TRBJ2-7; 8 bases match TRBD1. CDR3 length: 16 amino acids. CDR1 and CDR2 from the germline V gene are LNHNV and YYDKDF (reference sequence). V lost 0 bases and J lost 4; bases outside the gene matches: 8. The CDR3 DNA follows: TGTGCCACCAGCAGAGATCTTAGGCAGGGGGCTTACGAGCAGTACTTC. Encoded protein: CATSRDLRQGAYEQYF. Complete variable domain (other parts from reference TRBV15 and TRBJ2-7): DAMVIQNPRYQVTQFGKPVTLSCSQTLNHNVMYWYQQKSSQAPKLLFHYYDKDFNNEADTPDNFQSRRPNTSFCFLDIRSPGLGDTAMYLCATSRDLRQGAYEQYFGPGTRLTVT.

In this sample, this clonotype turned up a few times. The V and J genes are TRBV3-1 and TRBJ2-3, with 15 bases lining up with TRBD2. The CDR3 contains 16 residues. Germline assignment: CDR1 LGHDT and CDR2 YNNKEL (reference sequence). J gave up 2 bases and V 4 bases, and 1 base lay outside the gene matches. CDR3 loop: CASSRTSGRATDTQYF. The CDR3, as DNA: TGTGCCAGCAGCCGGACTAGCGGGAGGGCCACAGATACGCAGTATTTT.

The chain recombines TRBV14 with TRBJ1-2; 7 nucleotides agree with TRBD1. Germline V lookup: CDR1 SGHDN, CDR2 FVKESK. CDR3 length: 15 amino acids. V dropped 2 bases and J dropped 4; count of bases not matched to a gene: 7. The CDR3 spells CASSQLGTALYGYTF. Written as DNA, the CDR3 is TGTGCCAGCAGCCAACTCGGGACAGCACTCTATGGCTACACCTTC.

The rearrangement joins TRBV6-4 to TRBJ2-1; D unresolved. Trimming shortened V by 3 bases and J by 9 bases, and 15 bases separated the two germline ends. CDR1 and CDR2 from the germline V gene are MRHNA and SNTAGT. The length of the CDR3 is 14 residues. The DNA of the CDR3 is TGTGCCAGCAGTGATGAGCCAAATCGTAGTGAGCAGTTCTTC. Translating it yields CASSDEPNRSEQFF.

This clonotype was detected only a few times. The J gene is TRBJ1-5, the V gene TRBV2; weak D call: TRBD1 (6 bases). CDR1 is SNHLY and CDR2 is FYNNEI in the germline V gene. V lost 3 bases, J lost 0 bases, and 9 bases lay in between. The CDR3 loop spans 15 amino acids. As DNA, the CDR3 is TGTGCCAGCAGTGATCAGGGACATAGCAATCAGCCCCAGCATTTT. Translation: CASSDQGHSNQPQHF. The full variable domain, its missing parts supplied by reference TRBV2 and TRBJ1-5, is EPEVTQTPSHQVTQMGQEVILRCVPISNHLYFYWYRQILGQKVEFLVSFYNNEISEKSEIFDDQFSVERPDGSNFTLKIRSTKLEDSAMYFCASSDQGHSNQPQHFGDGTRLSIL.

The chain employs TRBV5-5 and TRBJ2-1, with 8 bases that match TRBD2. This CDR3 comprises 17 residues. Germline CDR1 and CDR2: SGHKS and YYEKEE (reference sequence). The trim removed 4 bases at V and 1 base at J, leaving 10 bases unmatched. In nucleotides, the CDR3 is TGTGCCAGCAGCCGACGTGCGGGGGGCGCTTCCTACAATGAGCAGTTCTTC. Translating it yields CASSRRAGGASYNEQFF.

The chain has TRBV6-1 and TRBJ2-4, with D uncertain. Germline CDR1 and CDR2: MNHNS and SASEGT. There are 15 residues in the CDR3. With 3 bases removed from V and 0 bases from J, the gap between germline ends came to 9 bases. The CDR3 loop reads CASSEPRLAKNIQYF. The CDR3, as DNA: TGTGCCAGCAGTGAGCCGAGACTAGCCAAAAACATTCAGTACTTC.

This chain links TRBV15 with TRBJ2-3; D is perhaps TRBD1 (6 bases). Between the trimmed V and J ends, which lost 4 bases and 0 bases, there was a span of 14 bases. The CDR3 is 16 residues long. Germline CDR1 LNHNV, CDR2 YYDKDF (reference sequence). The CDR3 DNA is TGTGCCACCAGCAACCTGGACAGCTCTAGCACAGATACGCAGTATTTT. Translated: CATSNLDSSSTDTQYF.

This clonotype showed up many times. The chain has TRBV15 and TRBJ2-1; D is unresolved. V lost 2 bases to trimming and J lost 7 bases, with 6 bases between them. This CDR3 has 12 residues. The germline CDR1 and CDR2 sequences are LNHNV and YYDKDF (reference sequence). CDR3 in amino acids: CATSRLGNEQFF. CDR3 in DNA: TGTGCCACCAGCAGATTGGGGAATGAGCAGTTCTTC.

The chain employs TRBV5-1 and TRBJ2-2; TRBD1 matches 7 bases. The CDR3 runs to 16 residues. The trim removed 2 bases at V and 9 bases at J, leaving 13 bases unmatched. The germline CDR1 and CDR2 sequences are SGHRS and YFSETQ. CDR3 protein: CASSFLRFTGARELFF. DNA for the CDR3: TGCGCCAGCAGCTTCCTTCGATTTACAGGGGCGAGGGAGCTGTTTTTT.

V usage is TRBV24-1 and J usage is TRBJ2-3; D is perhaps TRBD1 (5 bases). Germline assignment: CDR1 KGHDR and CDR2 SFDVKD. The CDR3 loop spans 15 amino acids. Between the trimmed V and J ends, which lost 2 bases and 2 bases, there was a span of 10 bases. DNA for the CDR3: TGTGCCACCAGTGATTCCCAGGGATACACAGATACGCAGTATTTT. Amino acid sequence: CATSDSQGYTDTQYF.

This clonotype was counted only a few times. This chain joins TRBV19 and TRBJ1-5, with D possibly matching TRBD1 (5 bases). V was trimmed by 4 bases and J by 3 bases, leaving 7 bases between them. This CDR3 is built from 13 residues. Germline V gene lookup returns CDR1 LNHDA and CDR2 SQIVND (reference sequence). CDR3 protein: CASSRDLNQPQHF. CDR3 bases: TGTGCCAGTAGTAGGGACCTCAATCAGCCCCAGCATTTT.

This chain links TRBV9 with TRBJ2-3; D remains unclear. Trimming pared 4 bases from V and 1 base from J, leaving 25 bases between. Germline loops: CDR1 SGDLS, CDR2 YYNGEE. The CDR3 is made up of 19 amino acids. This chain's CDR3 is CASSPAIGRSYMGTDTQYF. For the CDR3, the DNA is TGTGCCAGCAGCCCAGCTATTGGAAGATCTTATATGGGCACAGATACGCAGTATTTT.

The rearrangement links TRBV20-1 to TRBJ2-7; D is unclear. V lost 6 bases and J 0 bases, leaving 15 bases between the germline ends. CDR3 length equals 14 residues. Germline lookup yields CDR1 DFQATT and CDR2 SNEGSKA (reference sequence). The CDR3 is CSAPDGTSSYEQYF. The DNA of the CDR3 is TGCAGTGCCCCGGACGGTACCAGCTCCTACGAGCAGTACTTC.

This clonotype was picked up a small number of times. The DNA for the CDR3 is TGTGCCAGCAGCTCCGGGACAGAACAAGAGACCCAGTACTTC. It encodes CASSSGTEQETQYF. J is TRBJ2-5 and V is TRBV12-3 or TRBV12-4; 7 positions match TRBD1. This CDR3 spans 14 amino acids. The junction had 6 bases not matched to a gene; V was cut back by 6 bases and J by 2 bases.

The rearrangement links TRBV12-3 or TRBV12-4 to TRBJ2-3; no reliable D call. The CDR3 consists of 13 residues. V was pared by 3 bases and J by 4 bases, with 8 bases between. Here the CDR3 DNA reads TGTGCCAGCAGTTTTCCCCATCCAGATACGCAGTATTTT. Protein sequence: CASSFPHPDTQYF.

The rearrangement links TRBV25-1 to TRBJ2-7; the D gene could be TRBD1 or TRBD2 (6 bases each). Trimming pared 5 bases from V and 5 bases from J, leaving 13 bases between. Germline CDR1 reads MGHDK; CDR2 reads SYGVNS. CDR3 length: 13 amino acids. CDR3 in amino acids: CASSYTGAHEQYF. The CDR3 DNA reads as TGTGCCAGCAGTTATACGGGGGCCCACGAGCAGTACTTC.

This clonotype was recorded a few times. The chain recombines TRBV6-6 with TRBJ2-7; 9 bases are a match to TRBD1. The V gene end was trimmed by 6 bases and the J gene end by 2 bases; junction bases not matched to a gene: 2. The CDR3 extends over 13 amino acids. Per germline, CDR1 MNHNY and CDR2 SVGAGI (reference sequence). CDR3 sequence reads: CASRRQGAYEQYF. In DNA form, the CDR3 reads TGTGCCAGCAGGAGACAGGGGGCCTACGAGCAGTACTTC.